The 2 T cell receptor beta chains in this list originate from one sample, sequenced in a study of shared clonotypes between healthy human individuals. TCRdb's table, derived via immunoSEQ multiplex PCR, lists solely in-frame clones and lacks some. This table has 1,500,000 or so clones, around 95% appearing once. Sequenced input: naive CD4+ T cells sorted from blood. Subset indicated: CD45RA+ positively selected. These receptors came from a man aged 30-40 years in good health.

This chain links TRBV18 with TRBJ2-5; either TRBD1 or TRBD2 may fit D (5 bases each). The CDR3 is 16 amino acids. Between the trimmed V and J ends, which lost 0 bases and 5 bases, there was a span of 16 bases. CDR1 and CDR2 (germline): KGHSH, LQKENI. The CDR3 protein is CASSPPESGTGETQYF. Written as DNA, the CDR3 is TGTGCCAGCTCACCACCTGAGTCGGGGACGGGGGAGACCCAGTACTTC.

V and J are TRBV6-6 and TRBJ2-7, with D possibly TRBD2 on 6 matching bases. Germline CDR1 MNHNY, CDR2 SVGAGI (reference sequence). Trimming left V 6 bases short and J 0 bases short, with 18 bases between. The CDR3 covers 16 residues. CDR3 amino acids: CASRDATSPISYEQYF. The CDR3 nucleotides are TGTGCCAGCAGGGACGCAACTAGCCCGATCTCCTACGAGCAGTACTTC.